This passage covers 12 T cell receptor beta chains from one sample sequenced in a study of tumor-infiltrating lymphocytes in primary liver carcinoma. Bulk tissue was left unsorted, and RNA and DNA were co-extracted from about 21-30 mg of it. The input was approximately 500 ng total RNA; TCR beta cDNA was made from it with a constant-region primer. Modified slightly, ARM-PCR produced TCR beta libraries over three nested multiplex PCR rounds. The first two PCR rounds, roughly 9 cycles each, used TRBV1-TRBV30 forward primers and a C-beta reverse primer. One entry per CDR3 protein, called by TCRdb with MiXCR from the multiplex PCR reads. Among 30,000 to 40,000 distinct CDR3 sequences listed, nearly 75% were seen once. Material: liver tumor tissue from sampling region 4. The subset denotes: tumor region T4, right-lateral pole. These receptors were collected from a man aged 35-49 years with primary liver carcinoma and hepatitis B virus infection.

This chain links TRBV11-1 with TRBJ2-3; D might be TRBD2 (6 bases). The CDR3 totals 15 residues. Trimming cost V 6 bases and J 6 bases, with 19 bases left between them. The germline V gene has CDR1 SGHAT and CDR2 FQDESV (reference sequence). The CDR3 loop reads CASSLPGESTDTQYF. CDR3 nucleotide sequence: TGTGCCAGCAGTTTGCCGGGGGAGAGTACGGATACGCAGTATTTT.

Comment on this clonotype: One junction end disagrees with the germline gene, perhaps due to a read error. The J gene is TRBJ2-6, the V gene TRBV28; 8 bases agree with TRBD1. This CDR3 region has 13 residues. CDR1 MDHEN and CDR2 SYDVKM come from the germline V gene. The CDR3 DNA sequence: TGTGTCAACAGGGGGGCTGGGGCCGACGTCCTGACTTTC. The encoded protein is CVNRGAGADVLTF.

About this clonotype itself: Germline and junction disagree at one end, which may indicate a read error. This rearrangement joins TRBV11-3 to TRBJ2-3, with 9 positions matching TRBD2. CDR3 length: 16 amino acids. CDR1 and CDR2 (germline): SGHNT, YENEEA. Here the CDR3 reads CASSGSPAGGVDMQYF. The DNA for the CDR3 is TGTGCCAGTAGCGGCAGCCCGGCGGGGGGGGTGGATATGCAGTATTTT.

The chain uses TRBV30 and TRBJ2-2; tentative D call: TRBD2 (6 bases). V lost 3 bases to trimming and J lost 9 bases, with 17 bases between them. The CDR3 loop spans 14 amino acids. Germline values: CDR1 GTSNPN, CDR2 SVGIG (reference sequence). CDR3 sequence: CAWRGGLEARELFF. CDR3 DNA sequence: TGTGCCTGGAGGGGGGGACTGGAAGCCAGGGAGCTGTTTTTT.

The chain couples TRBV5-4 to TRBJ2-7; 9 nucleotides agree with TRBD2. The CDR3 spans 15 residues. The germline V gene has CDR1 SGHNT and CDR2 YYREEE (reference sequence). V dropped 4 bases and J dropped 5; count of bases not matched to a gene: 10. The CDR3 loop reads CASSVVGGRAHEQYF. The CDR3 region has the DNA TGTGCCAGCAGCGTGGTGGGCGGGAGGGCCCACGAGCAGTACTTC.

This clonotype was seen ten or more times. A much bigger clone sits one base away, suggesting this may be a read error. Since no conserved phenylalanine or tryptophan closes the CDR3, a read error is the likely cause. This chain connects TRBV28 to TRBJ2-6; TRBD2 matches at 8 bases. V was pared by 7 bases and J by 0 bases, with 2 bases of the junction left unmatched. The CDR3 runs to 15 residues. Per the germline V gene, CDR1 is MDHEN and CDR2 is SYDVKM. The CDR3 sequence is CASTGGNSGANVLTL. Written as DNA, the CDR3 is TGTGCCAGCACGGGGGGGAACTCTGGGGCCAACGTCCTGACTCTC.

About this clonotype itself: One end of the junction is discordant with germline, which a read error may explain. The rearrangement links TRBV30 to TRBJ2-7, with 9 bases that match TRBD2. The CDR3 sequence is 13 residues long. Germline V gene sequence: CDR1 GTSNPN, CDR2 SVGIG (reference sequence). Here the CDR3 reads CASSGRHLPEQYF. CDR3 DNA sequence: TGTGCCTCCAGCGGGAGGCACCTCCCCGAGCAATACTTC.

A remark on this clonotype: One end of the junction fails to match germline, which may point to a read error. The chain uses TRBV29-1 and TRBJ1-1, with TRBD1 as a possible D gene (6 bases). Germline CDR1 and CDR2: SQVTM and ANQGSEA. The CDR3 totals 15 residues. CDR3: CSASAGWDMNTEAFF. CDR3 nucleotides: TGCAGCGCTTCCGCAGGGTGGGACATGAACACTGAGGCTTTCTTT. The full variable domain, rest sourced from reference TRBV29-1 and TRBJ1-1, is SAVISQKPSRDICQRGTSLTIQCQVDSQVTMMFWYRQQPGQSLTLIATANQGSEATYESGFVIDKFPISRPNLTFSTLTVSNMSPEDSSIYLCSASAGWDMNTEAFFGQGTRLTVV.

In this sample, this clonotype turned up many times. This sequence may be a read error, since a much larger clone differs from it by one base. This chain links TRBV6-1 with TRBJ1-1; D not certain. V was cut by 6 bases and J by 6 bases, with 14 bases left in between. The length of the CDR3 is 13 residues. Germline lookup yields CDR1 MNHNS and CDR2 SASEGT. CDR3 nucleotides: TGTGCCAGCAGATCACCGGGAGAACCTGAAGCTTTCTTT. Amino acid sequence: CASRSPGEPEAFF.

The sample holds many counts of this clonotype. The V and J genes are TRBV7-9 and TRBJ1-4, with D hard to call. CDR1 and CDR2 from the germline V gene are SEHNR and FQNEAQ (reference sequence). V lost 0 bases to trimming and J lost 5 bases, with 7 bases between them. The CDR3 sequence is 14 residues long. The CDR3 sequence: CASSLAGQNEKLFF. The CDR3 region has the DNA TGTGCCAGCAGCTTAGCTGGCCAGAATGAAAAACTGTTTTTT.

About this clonotype itself: Without the conserved terminal phenylalanine or tryptophan, this CDR3 likely stems from a read error. J is TRBJ2-1 and V is TRBV29-1, with no clear D. The CDR3 contains 13 residues. Germline lookup yields CDR1 SQVTM and CDR2 ANQGSEA. The CDR3: CSVDRTQGNEQFI. The CDR3 region has the DNA TGCAGCGTTGACCGTACACAAGGGAATGAACAGTTCATC.

This clonotype showed up many times. The junction and the germline gene differ at one end; a read error may be behind it. The gene calls are TRBV6-6 and TRBJ1-2, with no clear D. The CDR3 has 16 amino acids. Germline V CDR1 and CDR2: MNHNY, SVGAGI (reference sequence). The CDR3 DNA reads TGTGTCAGCAGCGAAGGTCCGGCCGGAGGAGGATATGGCTACACCTTC. Translated: CVSSEGPAGGGYGYTF.